This T cell receptor beta chain is drawn from a study of blood T cell repertoires in COVID-19. Study-wide context: The cDNA or gDNA used as material had been derived from T cells, B-cell-depleted T cells, or PBMCs.

Germline lookup yields CDR1 SGHNT and CDR2 YENEEA. V was clipped by 4 bases and J by 10 bases, with 7 bases between them. The CDR3 runs to 11 residues. As originally analysed: Reference gene primer amplification gave estimated nucleated cell counts. Clones were read by immunoSEQ multiplex PCR, and TCRdb kept only the in-frame ones, dropping some. The V and J calls and the clone size are those of that table, but D and trimming were determined from the DNA. The sample carries 350,000 or so clones, 90% recorded once. The sequence derives from a man aged 18 to 35 with active or convalescent COVID-19. This chain connects TRBV11-3 to TRBJ2-2, with D maybe TRBD2 (5 bases). Sequenced input: peripheral blood. The CDR3 here is CASSWGEELFF. DNA for the CDR3: TGTGCCAGCAGCTGGGGAGAGGAGCTGTTTTTT.